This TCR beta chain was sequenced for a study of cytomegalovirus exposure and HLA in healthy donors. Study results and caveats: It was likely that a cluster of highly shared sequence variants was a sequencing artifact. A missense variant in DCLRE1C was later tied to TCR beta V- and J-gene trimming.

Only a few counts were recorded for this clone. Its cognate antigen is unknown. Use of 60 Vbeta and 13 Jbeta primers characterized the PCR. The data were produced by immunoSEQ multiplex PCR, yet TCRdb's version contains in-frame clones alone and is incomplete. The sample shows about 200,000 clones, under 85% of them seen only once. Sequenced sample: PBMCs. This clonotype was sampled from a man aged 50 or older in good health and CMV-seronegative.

The CDR3 loop is CAWSQGKFGEQYF. The CDR3 DNA is TGTGCCTGGAGCCAGGGAAAATTCGGCGAGCAGTACTTC. The rearrangement links TRBV30 to TRBJ2-7; possibly TRBD1 for D (5 bases). The CDR3 loop spans 13 amino acids. Between the trimmed V and J ends, which lost 3 bases and 6 bases, there was a span of 15 bases. Germline V gene data show CDR1 as GTSNPN and CDR2 as SVGIG (reference sequence). The entire variable domain, with the rest obtained from reference TRBV30 and TRBJ2-7, is as follows: SQTIHQWPATLVQPVGSPLSLECTVEGTSNPNLYWYRQAAGRGLQLLFYSVGIGQISSEVPQNLSASRPQDRQFILSSKKLLLSDSGFYLCAWSQGKFGEQYFGPGTRLTVT.